Below are 20 T cell receptor beta chains sequenced from a single sample in a study of blood T cell repertoires in COVID-19. TCRdb's copy holds only in-frame clones and misses some; the assay was immunoSEQ multiplex PCR. The sample carries roughly 450,000 clones, 90% recorded once. Sample: PBMCs or T cells enriched from blood (not recorded which). Receptors originate from a man aged 18 to 35 who had recovered from COVID-19.

This clone occurred once. The V call is TRBV5-1, the J call TRBJ1-3; 7 bases agree with TRBD1. Trimming removed 4 bases from V and 4 bases from J; junction bases left unmatched: 11. Germline CDR1 and CDR2: SGHRS and YFSETQ. This CDR3 comprises 16 residues. CDR3 nucleotide sequence: TGCGCCAGCAGCCCGGGACAGATCCTCGCGGGAAACACCATATATTTT. Translating gives CASSPGQILAGNTIYF.

The V gene is TRBV25-1, the J gene TRBJ1-5, with D maybe TRBD1 (5 bases). The germline CDR1 and CDR2 sequences are MGHDK and SYGVNS. The CDR3 extends over 14 amino acids. The V gene lost 8 bases and the J gene lost 3 bases, with 14 bases spanning the gap. CDR3 loop: CASGNGQPNQPQHF. The CDR3 region has the DNA TGTGCCAGCGGGAACGGACAACCCAATCAGCCCCAGCATTTT. Combining the CDR3 with reference TRBV25-1 and TRBJ1-5 gives the whole variable domain EADIYQTPRYLVIGTGKKITLECSQTMGHDKMYWYQQDPGMELHLIHYSYGVNSTEKGDLSSESTVSRIRTEHFPLTLESARPSHTSQYLCASGNGQPNQPQHFGDGTRLSIL.

This chain uses TRBV6-5 with TRBJ2-5; 9 nucleotides match TRBD1. The V gene end was trimmed by 7 bases and the J gene end by 3 bases; junction bases not matched to a gene: 9. CDR1 and CDR2 (germline): MNHEY, SVGAGI. The CDR3 length is 15 residues. The DNA for the CDR3 is TGTGCCAGCATCGGAACCTGGACAGGGGAAGAGACCCAGTACTTC. It codes for CASIGTWTGEETQYF.

The chain recombines TRBV29-1 with TRBJ2-7; TRBD1 is a possible D gene (6 bases). The CDR3 is 15 amino acids. Trimming stripped 3 bases from V and 4 bases from J, with 19 bases between. Germline V gene data show CDR1 as SQVTM and CDR2 as ANQGSEA. The CDR3 reads CSVDGLEKGDYEQYF. The CDR3 DNA reads as TGCAGCGTTGACGGCCTGGAGAAGGGGGATTACGAGCAGTACTTC.

The chain is built from TRBV10-3 and TRBJ2-5; tentative D call: TRBD2 (6 bases). In germline, CDR1 is ENHRY, CDR2 SYGVKD. CDR3 length: 15 amino acids. The V gene lost 0 bases and the J gene lost 2 bases, with 10 bases spanning the gap. The CDR3 here is CAISESARGQETQYF. CDR3 in DNA: TGTGCCATCAGTGAGTCGGCGCGGGGACAAGAGACCCAGTACTTC.

The chain recombines TRBV5-4 with TRBJ2-1; 10 nucleotides match TRBD2. Per germline, CDR1 SGHNT and CDR2 YYREEE (reference sequence). V gave up 7 bases and J gave up 5 bases; unmatched junction bases: 3. This CDR3 region has 13 residues. As DNA, the CDR3 is TGTGCCAGCTCACTAGCGGGACACAATGAGCAGTTCTTC. It is translated as CASSLAGHNEQFF.

This chain uses TRBV12-3 or TRBV12-4 with TRBJ2-7; D perhaps matches TRBD1 (5 bases). There are 13 residues in the CDR3. The V end was cut by 3 bases, the J end by 2 bases, with 8 bases between. The CDR3 here is CASSFQGPYEQYF. The CDR3 nucleotides are TGTGCCAGCAGTTTCCAGGGCCCCTACGAGCAGTACTTC.

V gene TRBV20-1 combines with J gene TRBJ1-1, with a weak D call TRBD1 (5 bases). This CDR3 spans 11 amino acids. Per germline, CDR1 DFQATT and CDR2 SNEGSKA (reference sequence). V dropped 5 bases and J dropped 4 bases, with 8 bases sitting between them. Here the CDR3 DNA reads TGCAGTGCTCGGGGGTCCACTGAAGCTTTCTTT. Protein: CSARGSTEAFF.

The chain links TRBV27 to TRBJ1-1; 9 bases are a match to TRBD1. The CDR3 covers 14 residues. Trimming removed 6 bases from V and 5 bases from J; junction bases left unmatched: 7. Per germline, CDR1 MNHEY and CDR2 SMNVEV (reference sequence). This CDR3 is CASSKGQGSTEAFF. The CDR3 DNA reads TGTGCCAGCAGCAAGGGACAGGGTAGTACTGAAGCTTTCTTT.

A note on this clone: The sample has other DNA sequences that encode this CDR3 too. The chain joins TRBV12-3 or TRBV12-4 to TRBJ1-2; D unclear. Trimming removed 5 bases from V and 7 bases from J, with 5 bases in between. The CDR3 is 10 residues long. The CDR3 is CASSLRGYTF. DNA for the CDR3: TGTGCCAGCAGTCTCCGTGGCTACACCTTC.

This chain links TRBV9 with TRBJ1-2; D remains unclear. CDR1 and CDR2 from the germline V gene are SGDLS and YYNGEE. Trimming shortened V by 4 bases and J by 2 bases, and 9 bases separated the two germline ends. This CDR3 comprises 13 residues. This CDR3 reads CASSPQENYGYTF. The CDR3 DNA reads as TGTGCCAGCAGCCCCCAGGAAAACTATGGCTACACCTTC.

This clone came up once. This chain uses TRBV19 with TRBJ1-4, with TRBD1 matching over 8 bases. The J segment lost 4 bases and the V segment lost 9 bases, leaving 4 bases of the junction unmatched. Looked up from germline, CDR1 is LNHDA and CDR2 is SQIVND (reference sequence). The CDR3 has 13 residues. CDR3 bases: TGTGCCAGCGGGACAGGAGTTAATGAAAAACTGTTTTTT. It codes for CASGTGVNEKLFF.

CDR3 loop: CATSDAGGFQETQYF. DNA of the CDR3: TGTGCCACCAGTGACGCGGGAGGATTCCAAGAGACCCAGTACTTC. The V gene is TRBV24-1, the J gene TRBJ2-5; the match to TRBD2 covers 8 bases. CDR3 length equals 15 residues. The trim removed 4 bases at V and 1 base at J, leaving 4 bases unmatched. Germline lookup yields CDR1 KGHDR and CDR2 SFDVKD.

The chain recombines TRBV3-1 (or the pseudogene TRBV3-2) with TRBJ2-1; 7 bases are shared with TRBD2. Trimming took 0 bases from V and 0 from J; bases not matched to a gene: 5. Germline V gene lookup returns CDR1 LGHDT and CDR2 YNNKEL (reference sequence). CDR3 length equals 17 residues. The CDR3 nucleotides are TGTGCCAGCAGCCAAGATCTAGCGGAAAGCTCCTACAATGAGCAGTTCTTC. Protein product: CASSQDLAESSYNEQFF.

V is TRBV7-6 and J is TRBJ2-7; D may be TRBD2 (5 bases). The V end lost 2 bases, the J end lost 3 bases, and 8 bases lay between the germline ends. In germline, CDR1 is SGHVS, CDR2 FNYEAQ. The CDR3 length is 13 residues. CDR3 amino acids: CASSLNRGYEQYF. The CDR3 DNA sequence: TGTGCCAGCAGCTTAAACCGGGGCTACGAGCAGTACTTC.

V is TRBV14 and J is TRBJ1-1; TRBD1 matches at 8 bases. The V gene's germline CDR1 is SGHDN and CDR2 FVKESK. V lost 4 bases, J lost 6 bases, and 7 bases stayed unmatched. CDR3 length equals 14 residues. The CDR3 reads CASSPGQGRAEAFF. The CDR3, as DNA: TGTGCCAGCAGCCCCGGACAGGGAAGGGCTGAAGCTTTCTTT.

The CDR3 loop is CASSRGPTETQYF. CDR3 in DNA: TGTGCCAGCAGCCGGGGTCCAACGGAGACCCAGTACTTC. The chain has TRBV5-6 and TRBJ2-5, with D perhaps matching TRBD2 (5 bases). V dropped 4 bases and J dropped 5 bases, with 12 bases sitting between them. Germline loops: CDR1 SGHDT, CDR2 YYEEEE. CDR3 length equals 13 residues.

The chain employs TRBV7-2 and TRBJ2-7; 12 positions agree with TRBD2. This CDR3 region has 17 residues. The junction had 4 bases not matched to a gene; V was cut back by 0 bases and J by 1 base. From germline, CDR1 is SGHTA and CDR2 FQGNSA. The CDR3 DNA sequence: TGTGCCAGCAGCTTAGCGTCCCTAGCGGGAGGGTCCTACGAGCAGTACTTC. This translates into CASSLASLAGGSYEQYF.

The chain has TRBV6-5 and TRBJ2-1, with D perhaps matching TRBD2 (5 bases). V shed 7 bases and J shed 6 bases, with 16 bases lying between them. Looked up from germline, CDR1 is MNHEY and CDR2 is SVGAGI. The CDR3 sequence is 14 residues long. This CDR3 reads CASIGAAQINEQFF. The CDR3 region has the DNA TGTGCCAGCATAGGAGCGGCCCAGATCAATGAGCAGTTCTTC.

The count of this clone is one. This chain links TRBV7-3 with TRBJ2-7; 11 bases match TRBD2. V was pared by 5 bases and J by 2 bases, with 8 bases of the junction left unmatched. CDR1 and CDR2 from the germline V gene are SGHTA and FQGTGA. CDR3 length: 16 residues. In nucleotides, the CDR3 is TGTGCCAGCAGCCCCGGGACTAGCGGATTTACCTACGAGCAGTACTTC. Translated: CASSPGTSGFTYEQYF.